This TCR beta chain was found in a study of blood T cell repertoires in COVID-19 (dated by TCRdb to the early 2020s). As for the study more broadly: Collaborator samples came from the United States, Italy and Spain and covered acute and convalescent phases of COVID-19. Deeply sampled blood TCRbeta repertoires from subjects exposed to, actively infected with, or recovered from COVID-19 were included in the dataset. The samples were drawn from two sources: the first 160 participants of the ongoing ImmuneRACE study, and approximately 1,300 subjects contributed by 6 global collaborators. The repertoires were made available in a free public database intended to serve as a resource for research on the immune response to SARS-CoV-2. The prospective study material was composed of cDNA or gDNA derived from T cells, B-cell-depleted T cells, or PBMCs. Nearly every sample came with metadata listing a de-identified subject ID, COVID-19 status, age in years and sex. Where HLA class I and class II types were available, the types were taken from metadata supplied by the sample provider, not from assay-based typing.

Samples from volunteer blood donors who had recovered from COVID-19 were contributed by a second Seattle source. Each collaborating institution followed its own protocols to collect whole blood in K2EDTA tubes. For TCRbeta analysis, collaborator samples were shipped as frozen whole blood, as isolated PBMCs, or as DNA extracted from either sample type. TCRbeta CDR3 regions were amplified from genomic DNA using the immunoSEQ Assay, a bias-controlled multiplex PCR. From the authors' description of their analysis: The number of nucleated cells in each sample was estimated from the amplification of reference gene primers within the assay. To quantify the absolute abundance of each unique TCRbeta CDR3 rearrangement, sequence reads were collapsed and filtered. For each sample, productive Simpson clonality was calculated as the square root of Simpson's diversity index across productive rearrangements. TCRdb obtained this table from immuneACCESS and retained in-frame rearrangements with V and J assigned. These tables miss some clones; where compared with another copy, unresolved V genes account for less than half of the shortfall, and the remainder is unexplained. The V and J calls and clone size are taken from that table; D and trimming were inferred from the DNA. For this sample the table gives about 190,000 clones, of which around 79% were detected only once. The ten largest clonotypes hold 13% of the sample.

Remarks on this clone: No antigen is known for it. It has no much larger one-base neighbor in the sample; base qualities were not kept.

For CDR1 and CDR2, the germline V gene lists SQVTM and ANQGSEA. Taken from cysteine to phenylalanine, the CDR3 has 14 residues. Only the CDR3 region is kept as DNA, spanning 42 bases read in frame from base 1. Compared with germline, V lacks 7 bases and J lacks 4 bases; bases without a gene match: 6. Study-level results and caveats: How much clinical and demographic metadata was included differed by source and by participant, and the metadata was provided uncurated.

Sequencing was carried out using peripheral blood. The chain uses TRBV29-1 and TRBJ2-2, with TRBD1 identical over 10 junction bases. The clonotype was recovered from a man aged 45-65 years who had recovered from COVID-19. The encoded CDR3 is CSARQGAGTGELFF. The bases are TGCAGCGCAAGACAGGGGGCGGGCACCGGGGAGCTGTTTTTT.